Listed below are T cell receptor beta chains from one sample, sequenced in a study of blood T cell repertoires in COVID-19. Profiling relied on immunoSEQ multiplex PCR, and the TCRdb table lists in-frame clones only, not all of them. Among approximately 170,000 clones, roughly four fifths were seen once, and the ten largest hold approximately 11%. The sequenced sample was peripheral blood. The receptors originated from a human donor in a cohort sampled during active COVID-19. Both conserved end residues are part of each CDR3. Fields, in order: clone size, D gene, V gene, J gene, CDR3 DNA, CDR3 protein. The D gene is left open where the match is weak. Some rows mark clone size as missing; the rest say once, few, many or name a class of expanded clone.

-	-	TRBV30	TRBJ1-6	TGTGCCTGGAGTTTGGGGGCCGGGGCAAATTCACCCCTCCACTTT	CAWSLGAGANSPLHF
-	TRBD2	TRBV6-5	TRBJ2-7	TGTGCCAGCAGTTACGCGGGACTAGCGGACTCCTACGAGCAGTACTTC	CASSYAGLADSYEQYF
-	TRBD1	TRBV27	TRBJ1-2	TGTGCCAGCAGGGGGCTAGGGGGCGCTAACTATGGCTACACCTTC	CASRGLGGANYGYTF
-	TRBD2	TRBV6-5	TRBJ2-7	TGTGCCAGCAACCCGGGACTAGCGGGAGGCGAGCAGTACTTC	CASNPGLAGGEQYF
-	TRBD1	TRBV4-3	TRBJ1-4	TGCGCCAGCAGCCAAGAACTCAGGGGGAATAATGAAAAACTGTTTTTT	CASSQELRGNNEKLFF
-	TRBD2	TRBV15	TRBJ2-7	TGTGCCACCAGCAGCGCAGGGACTAGCAGCTACGAGCAGTACTTC	CATSSAGTSSYEQYF
-	TRBD2	TRBV4-3	TRBJ2-5	TGCGCCAGCAGCCACACCTCTGGACTAGCGGGATCTCAAGAGACCCAGTACTTC	CASSHTSGLAGSQETQYF
-	TRBD1	TRBV19	TRBJ2-2	TGTGCCAGTAGTCCACAGGGGCCCGGGGAGCTGTTTTTT	CASSPQGPGELFF
-	-	TRBV18	TRBJ2-2	TGTGCCAGCTCACCTTTAGCTGACACCGGGGAGCTGTTTTTT	CASSPLADTGELFF
-	-	TRBV19	TRBJ2-3	TGTGCCAGCTCGCCAATCGGGATCACAGATACGCAGTATTTT	CASSPIGITDTQYF
once	TRBD1	TRBV18	TRBJ2-3	TGTGCCAGCTCACCACTCAGCCAGGGGGACACAGATACGCAGTATTTT	CASSPLSQGDTDTQYF
-	TRBD2	TRBV19	TRBJ2-1	TGTGCCAGTAGTTTGGGGACTAGCGGCCACAATGAGCAGTTCTTC	CASSLGTSGHNEQFF
-	TRBD2	TRBV10-3	TRBJ2-3	TGTGCCATTACGAAAGACCCCGGGACTAGCGGCCAAGATACGCAGTATTTT	CAITKDPGTSGQDTQYF
-	TRBD2	TRBV29-1	TRBJ2-3	TGCAGCGTTGAAAATAGCGGGGGAAACACAGATACGCAGTATTTT	CSVENSGGNTDTQYF
-	-	TRBV2	TRBJ1-1	TGTGCCAGCAGTCAGGACAAGAACACTGAAGCTTTCTTT	CASSQDKNTEAFF
few	-	TRBV27	TRBJ2-5	TGTGCCAGCAGTTTACAGGCGCACAGAGAGACCCAGTACTTC	CASSLQAHRETQYF
-	-	TRBV5-1	TRBJ2-7	TGCGCCAGCAGACTGACCGGGGAGCTTTTTGTGAGCGAGCAGTACTTC	CASRLTGELFVSEQYF
-	-	TRBV21-1	TRBJ1-5	TGTGCCAGCAGCAAATGTTTAGACAGGGGGTCTAGTCAGCCCCAGCATTTT	CASSKCLDRGSSQPQHF
-	-	TRBV2	TRBJ1-6	TGTGCCAGCACAATGCAGAATTCACCCCTCCACTTT	CASTMQNSPLHF
-	-	TRBV4-1	TRBJ1-4	TGCGCCAGCAGCCAAGATCCGGGTACGGAAAAACTGTTTTTT	CASSQDPGTEKLFF
once	TRBD1	TRBV7-6	TRBJ2-7	TGTGCCAGCAGCGCCGATAAATACAGGGGAAGTTCCTACGAGCAGTACTTC	CASSADKYRGSSYEQYF
-	-	TRBV21-1	TRBJ1-5	TGTGCCAGCAGCAAGTCACAGGGTAGTCAGCCCCAGCATTTT	CASSKSQGSQPQHF
once	-	TRBV19	TRBJ1-2	TGTGCCAGTAGTGCCAAGAGGGGCTACACCTTC	CASSAKRGYTF
-	-	TRBV30	TRBJ1-1	TGTGCCTGGAGTGTCGGGAATACTGAAGCTTTCTTT	CAWSVGNTEAFF
-	-	TRBV7-8	TRBJ2-7	TGTGCCAGCAGCCCAGGCCCCTACGAGCAGTACTTC	CASSPGPYEQYF
few	-	TRBV6-2/TRBV6-3	TRBJ2-1	TGTGCCAGCAGTCCCCTGGGAGGGGGGATAGGTGAGCAGTTCTTC	CASSPLGGGIGEQFF
-	TRBD1	TRBV10-3	TRBJ1-2	TGTGCCATCAGTGCGGGACAGGAATATGGCTACACCTTC	CAISAGQEYGYTF
-	-	TRBV9	TRBJ2-2	TGTGCCAGCAGCGGAGGACATCTAACGTCCGGGGAGCTGTTTTTT	CASSGGHLTSGELFF
-	-	TRBV6-2/TRBV6-3	TRBJ1-2	TGTGCCAGCAGCCCCTCCAACCGGGTCGGGAATGGCTACACCTTC	CASSPSNRVGNGYTF
-	-	TRBV14	TRBJ2-7	TGTGCCAGCAGCTTCGGTGATGTGAACAGGCCGGACGAGCAGTACTTC	CASSFGDVNRPDEQYF
few	-	TRBV7-9	TRBJ2-7	TGTGCCAGCAGCCCCCCTCGGGGCTACGAGCAGTACTTC	CASSPPRGYEQYF
few	-	TRBV2	TRBJ1-4	TGTGCCAGCAGTTCCTTAGAGGGGGTAGGAAAACTGTTTTTT	CASSSLEGVGKLFF
-	-	TRBV3-1/TRBV3-2	TRBJ2-1	TGTGCCAGCAGCCAAGGGGGGCCCTACAATGAGCAGTTCTTC	CASSQGGPYNEQFF
many	TRBD2	TRBV7-2	TRBJ2-1	TGTGCCAGCATGGCGGGAGTAATCCACAATGAGCAGTTCTTC	CASMAGVIHNEQFF
-	-	TRBV28	TRBJ2-3	TGTGCCAGCAGTTTAGTACAGGGAATAGATACGCAGTATTTT	CASSLVQGIDTQYF
once	-	TRBV7-9	TRBJ2-6	TGTGCCAGCAGCTCCGCGGGCAGGGGACTACCTGGGGCCAACGTCCTGACTTTC	CASSSAGRGLPGANVLTF
-	-	TRBV19	TRBJ2-5	TGTGCCAGTAGCACCCGGGGGGCGCTTCGGGAGACCCAGTACTTC	CASSTRGALRETQYF
-	-	TRBV18	TRBJ1-2	TGTGCCAGCTCACCTGGGGCATCTCAAGTGGGCTACACCTTC	CASSPGASQVGYTF
few	TRBD1	TRBV6-2/TRBV6-3	TRBJ1-6	TGTGCCAGCAGTGGACAGGGAACCTCACCCCTCCACTTT	CASSGQGTSPLHF
once	-	TRBV25-1	TRBJ1-1	TGTGCCAGCAGCGCCTCGGGTTCGAACACTGAAGCTTTCTTT	CASSASGSNTEAFF
-	-	TRBV7-2	TRBJ1-2	TGTGCCAGCAGCTTAGGATACCATAGTGGGGGCCTTGGCTACACCTTC	CASSLGYHSGGLGYTF